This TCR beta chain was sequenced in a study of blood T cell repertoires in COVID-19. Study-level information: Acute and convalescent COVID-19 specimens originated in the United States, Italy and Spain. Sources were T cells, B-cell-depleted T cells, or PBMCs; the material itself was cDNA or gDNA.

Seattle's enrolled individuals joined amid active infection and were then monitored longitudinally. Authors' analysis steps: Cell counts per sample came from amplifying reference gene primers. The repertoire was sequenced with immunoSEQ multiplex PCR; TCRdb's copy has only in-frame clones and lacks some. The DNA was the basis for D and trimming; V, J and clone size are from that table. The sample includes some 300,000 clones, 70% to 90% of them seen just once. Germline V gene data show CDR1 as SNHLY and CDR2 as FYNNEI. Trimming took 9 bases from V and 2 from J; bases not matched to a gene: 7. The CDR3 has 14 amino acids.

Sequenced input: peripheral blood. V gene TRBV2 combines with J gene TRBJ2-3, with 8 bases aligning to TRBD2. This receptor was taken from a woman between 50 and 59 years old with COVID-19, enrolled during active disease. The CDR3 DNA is TGTGCCAGAGCCGGGACTAGACCCACAGATACGCAGTATTTT. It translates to CARAGTRPTDTQYF.